These 8 T cell receptor beta chains came from one sample sequenced in a study of T cell responses to AZD1222 COVID-19 vaccine. Assay: immunoSEQ multiplex PCR; the TCRdb copy retains only in-frame clones and omits some. The table shows tens of thousands of clones, with roughly 89% occurring only once. This sample comprised peripheral blood, obtained 28 days after the second AZD1222 dose. The source is an adult who received the AZD1222 COVID-19 vaccine.

This clone was seen only a few times. J is TRBJ1-6 and V is TRBV4-3, with D maybe TRBD1 (5 bases). Germline V gene data show CDR1 as LGHNA and CDR2 as YSLEER. CDR3 length: 14 residues. Trimming took off 4 bases at V and 6 bases at J, with 10 bases between the two ends. CDR3 bases: TGCGCCAGCAGCCCGGGACTCCCTAATTCACCCCTCCACTTT. Translation: CASSPGLPNSPLHF.

V usage is TRBV9 and J usage is TRBJ1-1; D remains ambiguous. V gave up 0 bases and J gave up 3 bases, with 12 bases separating them. Germline lookup yields CDR1 SGDLS and CDR2 YYNGEE. The CDR3 loop spans 15 amino acids. For the CDR3, the DNA is TGTGCCAGCAGCGTAGGGGAGGGCATGTACACTGAAGCTTTCTTT. It codes for CASSVGEGMYTEAFF.

The chain recombines TRBV5-4 with TRBJ2-1; the D gene could be TRBD1 or TRBD2 (5 bases each). This CDR3 contains 15 residues. V was pared by 1 base and J by 7 bases, with 15 bases between. CDR1 and CDR2 from the germline V gene are SGHNT and YYREEE (reference sequence). This CDR3 is CASSLPGGRANEQFF. The CDR3, as DNA: TGTGCCAGCAGCTTGCCTGGGGGTCGGGCGAATGAGCAGTTCTTC.

The chain couples TRBV12-3 or TRBV12-4 to TRBJ1-1; D not certain. The CDR3 is made up of 11 amino acids. V shed 3 bases and J shed 7 bases, with 6 bases lying between them. Here the CDR3 reads CASSFSSEAFF. As DNA, the CDR3 is TGTGCCAGCAGTTTTTCCAGTGAAGCTTTCTTT.

This sequence joins TRBV4-1 and TRBJ1-2, with D possibly being TRBD1 (5 bases). The CDR3 sequence is 15 residues long. Per the germline V gene, CDR1 is MGHRA and CDR2 is YSYEKL. Between the trimmed V and J ends, which lost 0 bases and 1 base, there was a span of 9 bases. Here the CDR3 DNA reads TGCGCCAGCAGCCAAGACGACAGCGTTAACTATGGCTACACCTTC. Protein sequence: CASSQDDSVNYGYTF.

The rearrangement uses TRBV7-9 and TRBJ1-5; D possibly corresponds to TRBD1 (5 bases). Germline V gene sequence: CDR1 SEHNR, CDR2 FQNEAQ (reference sequence). The V gene lost 1 base and the J gene lost 6 bases, with 13 bases spanning the gap. This CDR3 spans 15 amino acids. The CDR3 loop reads CASSLGAPGGQPQHF. In nucleotides, the CDR3 is TGTGCCAGCAGCTTAGGAGCTCCGGGGGGTCAGCCCCAGCATTTT.

The V and J genes are TRBV7-7 and TRBJ2-1; tentative D call: TRBD1 (6 bases). This CDR3 is 15 amino acids long. The V end was cut by 2 bases, the J end by 0 bases, with 8 bases between. Germline assignment: CDR1 SSHAT and CDR2 FNYEAQ (reference sequence). CDR3 residues: CASSLRGSSYNEQFF. CDR3 sequence (DNA): TGTGCCAGCAGCTTAAGGGGGAGCTCCTACAATGAGCAGTTCTTC.

The chain joins TRBV11-2 to TRBJ2-7, with D tentatively TRBD1 (6 bases). There are 14 residues in the CDR3. Germline V lookup: CDR1 SGHAT, CDR2 FQNNGV. V lost 7 bases and J lost 1, with 14 bases in between. DNA for the CDR3: TGTGCCAGCAACCTGAACAGGGCATCCTACGAGCAGTACTTC. Translation: CASNLNRASYEQYF.